Below are 30 T cell receptor beta chains sequenced from a single sample in a study of blood T cell repertoires in COVID-19. Here immunoSEQ multiplex PCR was the method, and the copy in TCRdb shows in-frame clones only, minus some. Of around 170,000 clones in the sample, 86% were seen once. Specimen: peripheral blood. These receptors all come from a man aged 45-65 years with active or convalescent COVID-19.

This chain connects TRBV5-1 to TRBJ2-1; 7 bases align to TRBD2. CDR1 SGHRS and CDR2 YFSETQ come from the germline V gene. CDR3 length equals 18 residues. After removal of 6 bases from V and 0 bases from J, the junction contained 15 bases not matched to a gene. The CDR3 region has the DNA TGCGCCAGCAAGCTTTACCCCTCTAGCGGAAGCTCCTACAATGAGCAGTTCTTC. This gives the protein CASKLYPSSGSSYNEQFF.

V gene TRBV24-1 combines with J gene TRBJ2-1, with TRBD1 matching over 7 bases. Germline CDR1 KGHDR, CDR2 SFDVKD. Trimming removed 3 bases from V and 4 bases from J; junction bases left unmatched: 5. The CDR3 covers 15 residues. The CDR3 reads CATSDTGTVYNEQFF. The CDR3 DNA follows: TGTGCCACCAGTGATACCGGGACAGTATACAATGAGCAGTTCTTC.

The chain carries TRBV24-1 and TRBJ1-1; 7 positions match TRBD1. CDR1 and CDR2 (germline): KGHDR, SFDVKD. CDR3 length equals 15 residues. J lost 3 bases, V lost 2 bases, and 5 bases had no gene match. The CDR3 bases are TGTGCCACCAGTGATTCGGGGACAGCACACACTGAAGCTTTCTTT. Its protein product is CATSDSGTAHTEAFF.

The chain joins TRBV28 to TRBJ1-2, with 7 bases fitting TRBD1. This CDR3 is 13 amino acids long. Germline trimming cut 11 bases from V and 6 bases from J; bases unmatched to any gene: 12. The germline V gene has CDR1 MDHEN and CDR2 SYDVKM. The CDR3 coding sequence is TGTGCCGCGGAGACAGGGCAATCGAATGGCTACACCTTC. It encodes CAAETGQSNGYTF.

J is TRBJ2-1 and V is TRBV27; D not resolved. V lost 2 bases to trimming and J lost 5 bases, with 13 bases between them. The CDR3 has 15 residues. The germline V gene has CDR1 MNHEY and CDR2 SMNVEV (reference sequence). For the CDR3, the DNA is TGTGCCAGCAGTTTAATGGCCCAGGTTAACAATGAGCAGTTCTTC. This translates into CASSLMAQVNNEQFF.

In this sample, this clone turned up once. The gene calls are TRBV6-6 and TRBJ1-5, with D perhaps TRBD1 (5 bases). This CDR3 comprises 16 residues. Germline CDR1 and CDR2: MNHNY and SVGAGI (reference sequence). The CDR3 DNA follows: TGTGCTACCGTCCAGGCTCCGGGGGGTAGCAATCAGCCCCAGCATTTT. This sequence encodes CATVQAPGGSNQPQHF.

The chain recombines TRBV6-6 with TRBJ1-2; D gene ambiguous. Germline lookup yields CDR1 MNHNY and CDR2 SVGAGI (reference sequence). This CDR3 spans 15 amino acids. Trimming removed 2 bases at V and 7 bases at J, with 17 bases between. The CDR3 loop reads CASSYPGRGESGYTF. CDR3 sequence (DNA): TGTGCCAGCAGTTACCCCGGTCGGGGAGAAAGTGGCTACACCTTC.

The chain combines TRBV30 with TRBJ1-5; D unclear. The CDR3 has 15 amino acids. Germline V CDR1 and CDR2: GTSNPN, SVGIG (reference sequence). V gave up 0 bases and J gave up 0 bases, with 9 bases separating them. The CDR3 region is CAWSVGGNSNQPQHF. The CDR3 region has the DNA TGTGCCTGGAGTGTTGGAGGGAATAGCAATCAGCCCCAGCATTTT.

V and J are TRBV28 and TRBJ2-7; D possibly corresponds to TRBD2 (5 bases). V was pared by 6 bases and J by 0 bases, with 6 bases between. This CDR3 is 12 amino acids long. Germline assignment: CDR1 MDHEN and CDR2 SYDVKM. The CDR3 sequence is CASRTTSYEQYF. CDR3 DNA sequence: TGTGCCAGCAGGACTACCTCCTACGAGCAGTACTTC.

The chain carries TRBV5-1 and TRBJ2-3; 9 bases line up with TRBD1. Unmatched junction bases numbered 10, after V lost 4 bases and J lost 4 bases. CDR1 is SGHRS and CDR2 is YFSETQ in the germline V gene. CDR3 length: 16 amino acids. CDR3 region: CASSAGTGYYADTQYF. CDR3 DNA: TGCGCCAGCAGCGCCGGGACAGGGTATTACGCAGATACGCAGTATTTT.

J is TRBJ1-2 and V is TRBV24-1; TRBD1 matches 8 bases. Germline CDR1 is KGHDR and CDR2 is SFDVKD. The CDR3 is 14 amino acids. J was trimmed by 5 bases and V by 3 bases; bases with no gene match: 4. This CDR3 is CATSDRTGKYGYTF. The CDR3 bases are TGTGCCACCAGTGATCGGACAGGGAAGTATGGCTACACCTTC.

This chain links TRBV5-4 with TRBJ1-6; 8 nucleotides line up with TRBD1. Germline lookup yields CDR1 SGHNT and CDR2 YYREEE (reference sequence). V lost 4 bases to trimming and J lost 7 bases; unmatched junction nucleotides: 4. CDR3 size: 14 residues. CDR3 nucleotide sequence: TGTGCCAGCAGCATACAGGGGGGGAATTCACCCCTCCACTTT. Its translation is CASSIQGGNSPLHF.

The chain recombines TRBV2 with TRBJ2-1, with 7 nucleotides matching TRBD2. J gave up 6 bases and V 1 base, and 6 bases lay outside the gene matches. Germline V gene sequence: CDR1 SNHLY, CDR2 FYNNEI. The CDR3 contains 15 residues. Here the CDR3 DNA reads TGTGCCAGCAGTGAAGTGGGCGGGAGCCGCAATGAGCAGTTCTTC. It specifies CASSEVGGSRNEQFF.

The rearrangement joins TRBV28 to TRBJ1-6; D may be TRBD1 (6 bases). Trimming stripped 7 bases from V and 5 bases from J, with 21 bases between. Per germline, CDR1 MDHEN and CDR2 SYDVKM. The CDR3 has 17 residues. The CDR3 region has the DNA TGTGCCAGCACAGCGGGGGGGCAGGGATTCGATAATTCACCCCTCCACTTT. Translating gives CASTAGGQGFDNSPLHF.

This clone was detected only a few times. The V call is TRBV7-6, the J call TRBJ2-7; the D is unclear. Trimming removed 0 bases from V and 6 bases from J, with 12 bases in between. The CDR3 is 14 amino acids. The V gene's germline CDR1 is SGHVS and CDR2 FNYEAQ. This CDR3 reads CASSLAVASGEQYF. The CDR3 bases are TGTGCCAGCAGCTTAGCGGTGGCCTCTGGCGAGCAGTACTTC.

The chain uses TRBV4-1 and TRBJ2-7; no clear D gene. Per the germline V gene, CDR1 is MGHRA and CDR2 is YSYEKL. The CDR3 covers 14 residues. V shed 1 base and J shed 2 bases, with 9 bases lying between them. The CDR3 sequence: CASSQASTAYEQYF. CDR3 nucleotide sequence: TGCGCCAGCAGCCAAGCCAGTACAGCCTACGAGCAGTACTTC.

This sequence joins TRBV29-1 and TRBJ2-1; D may be TRBD1 (6 bases). With 2 bases removed from V and 5 bases from J, the gap between germline ends came to 19 bases. The CDR3 consists of 16 residues. Germline V CDR1 and CDR2: SQVTM, ANQGSEA. The CDR3 reads CSVESAYRVDHNEQFF. Written as DNA, the CDR3 is TGCAGCGTTGAATCGGCCTACAGGGTCGATCACAATGAGCAGTTCTTC.

This clone turned up a few times. This chain links TRBV11-2 with TRBJ1-5; 7 nucleotides line up with TRBD1. The germline CDR1 and CDR2 sequences are SGHAT and FQNNGV. V gave up 0 bases and J gave up 1 base; unmatched junction bases: 12. CDR3 size: 19 residues. As DNA, the CDR3 is TGTGCCAGCAGCTTAGATTCGGCAGGGGGTCATATAAGCAATCAGCCCCAGCATTTT. Protein: CASSLDSAGGHISNQPQHF.

V gene TRBV4-1 combines with J gene TRBJ2-7, with 9 bases aligning to TRBD2. The CDR3 has 16 amino acids. Germline V lookup: CDR1 MGHRA, CDR2 YSYEKL. With 0 bases clipped from V and 3 bases from J, the junction kept 6 bases outside the gene matches. CDR3 residues: CASSQEVAGGLYEQYF. CDR3 nucleotides: TGCGCCAGCAGCCAAGAGGTCGCGGGGGGGCTCTACGAGCAGTACTTC.

CDR3: CASSFSGVYNEQFF. CDR3 DNA: TGTGCCAGCAGCTTTAGCGGCGTTTACAATGAGCAGTTCTTC. This chain links TRBV11-2 with TRBJ2-1, with D possibly matching TRBD2 (6 bases). Trimming removed 3 bases from V and 4 bases from J, with 10 bases in between. CDR3 length equals 14 residues. Germline CDR1 and CDR2: SGHAT and FQNNGV.

By share of the sample, this clone is large. This sequence joins TRBV28 and TRBJ2-7; TRBD1 aligns across 9 bases. The J segment lost 2 bases and the V segment lost 8 bases, leaving 7 bases of the junction unmatched. The CDR3 sequence is 14 residues long. In germline, CDR1 is MDHEN, CDR2 SYDVKM. Here the CDR3 reads CASRPGTGPYEQYF. Here the CDR3 DNA reads TGTGCCAGCCGACCCGGGACAGGGCCCTACGAGCAGTACTTC.

The chain recombines TRBV3-1 (or the pseudogene TRBV3-2) with TRBJ2-7; weak D call: TRBD2 (5 bases). Trimming removed 4 bases at V and 5 bases at J, with 6 bases between. Per germline, CDR1 LGHDT and CDR2 YNNKEL (reference sequence). The CDR3 has 11 amino acids. Here the CDR3 DNA reads TGTGCCAGCAGCCTCGGGGACGAGCAGTACTTC. This translates into CASSLGDEQYF.

The CDR3 loop reads CASSLSVNNEQFF. CDR3 nucleotides: TGTGCCAGCAGCTTGTCGGTTAACAATGAGCAGTTCTTC. V and J are TRBV5-5 and TRBJ2-1; D remains unclear. CDR3 length equals 13 residues. V shed 1 base and J shed 5 bases, with 7 bases lying between them. Germline V gene data show CDR1 as SGHKS and CDR2 as YYEKEE (reference sequence).

The chain employs TRBV7-9 and TRBJ1-3; D gene ambiguous. The CDR3 length is 13 residues. The V end lost 4 bases, the J end lost 0 bases, and 4 bases lay between the germline ends. In germline, CDR1 is SEHNR, CDR2 FQNEAQ (reference sequence). CDR3 region: CASSSDSGNTIYF. The CDR3 bases are TGTGCCAGCAGCTCAGACTCTGGAAACACCATATATTTT.

The V gene is TRBV28, the J gene TRBJ1-2; the match to TRBD1 covers 7 bases. The V gene end was trimmed by 4 bases and the J gene end by 4 bases; junction bases not matched to a gene: 6. Germline lookup yields CDR1 MDHEN and CDR2 SYDVKM. The CDR3 consists of 14 residues. CDR3 nucleotide sequence: TGTGCCAGCAGTTCTGGACAGGACTTCTATGGCTACACCTTC. Translated, it gives CASSSGQDFYGYTF.

The V and J genes are TRBV7-9 and TRBJ1-1; no firm D call. The V gene lost 5 bases and the J gene lost 0 bases, with 7 bases spanning the gap. The CDR3 is 13 residues long. Germline loops: CDR1 SEHNR, CDR2 FQNEAQ (reference sequence). The CDR3 coding sequence is TGTGCCAGCAGCCAAACAGTGAACACTGAAGCTTTCTTT. It yields the protein CASSQTVNTEAFF. Using reference TRBV7-9 and TRBJ1-1 for the parts outside the CDR3, the full variable domain is DTGVSQNPRHKITKRGQNVTFRCDPISEHNRLYWYRQTLGQGPEFLTYFQNEAQLEKSRLLSDRFSAERPKGSFSTLEIQRTEQGDSAMYLCASSQTVNTEAFFGQGTRLTVV.

CDR3 sequence reads: CASSWGTGDSPLHF. The CDR3 DNA follows: TGCGCCAGCAGCTGGGGTACAGGGGACTCACCCCTCCACTTT. The chain couples TRBV5-1 to TRBJ1-6; 7 bases align to TRBD1. The germline gives CDR1 SGHRS, CDR2 YFSETQ. The V and J ends lost 3 bases and 10 bases, in that order; junction bases with no gene match: 7. This CDR3 contains 14 residues.

In this sample, this clone turned up many times. The rearrangement joins TRBV23-1 to TRBJ1-2; no clear D gene. TRBV23-1 is an open reading frame whose function is uncertain. The CDR3 extends over 16 amino acids. CDR3 DNA sequence: TGCGCAGCGATTCCTTCAAACGGCGGGAAGAACTATGGCTACACCTTC. Amino acids: CAAIPSNGGKNYGYTF.

V usage is TRBV18 and J usage is TRBJ1-4, with D perhaps TRBD1 (5 bases). CDR1 KGHSH and CDR2 LQKENI come from the germline V gene. V was trimmed by 0 bases and J by 8 bases, leaving 7 bases between them. This CDR3 contains 13 residues. DNA of the CDR3: TGTGCCAGCTCACCACCGGGACTCGAAAAACTGTTTTTT. Protein: CASSPPGLEKLFF.

The chain combines TRBV29-1 with TRBJ2-3; D possibly corresponds to TRBD2 (5 bases). The CDR3 covers 16 residues. V was clipped by 6 bases and J by 1 base, with 20 bases between them. The germline CDR1 and CDR2 sequences are SQVTM and ANQGSEA. CDR3 sequence reads: CSVGEGYSGGTDTQYF. The CDR3 DNA sequence: TGCAGCGTCGGAGAGGGATACAGCGGTGGCACAGATACGCAGTATTTT.